These T cell receptor beta chains were read from a single sample in a study of blood T cells in healthy people across ages. Via MiXCR, TCRdb re-called the 5' RACE reads, giving one row per CDR3 protein. The profile shows 730,000 or so distinct CDR3 sequences, roughly 45% of them singletons. The specimen sequenced was blood. The origin of the receptors is a woman aged 55 to 70 in good health. Each CDR3 is given with its conserved first and last residue. A D gene is named only where the DNA matches it firmly. The size of a clone is reported for some rows only, either as once, few or many, or as a class for expanded clones.

d_call clone_size j_call v_call cdr3_aa cdr3_nt
. . TRBJ2-7 TRBV4-3 CASSQAEGGSYEQYF TGCGCCAGCAGCCAGGCCGAGGGGGGCTCCTACGAGCAGTACTTC
. many TRBJ2-5 TRBV3-1 CASSQEASGETQYF TGTGCCAGCAGCCAAGAGGCGTCGGGAGAGACCCAGTACTTC
. . TRBJ2-6 TRBV28 CASSLGGMSGANVLTF TGTGCCAGCAGTTTGGGGGGCATGTCTGGGGCCAACGTCCTGACTTTC
TRBD1 . TRBJ1-2 TRBV28 CASIIEGAGYTF TGTGCCAGCATCATAGAGGGGGCCGGCTACACCTTC
. . TRBJ1-1 TRBV5-1 CASSQTPTVNEAFF TGCGCCAGCAGCCAAACCCCGACAGTGAATGAAGCTTTCTTT
. few TRBJ1-3 TRBV4-2 CASSQDQEWGNTIYF TGTGCCAGCAGCCAAGATCAGGAGTGGGGAAACACCATATATTTT
TRBD2 many TRBJ2-1 TRBV5-1 CASSLAGVSYNEQFF TGTGCCAGCAGCTTAGCGGGAGTTTCCTACAATGAGCAGTTCTTC
. . TRBJ2-3 TRBV6-2/TRBV6-3 CASSYSSFGADTQYF TGTGCCAGCAGTTACTCGAGCTTTGGGGCAGATACGCAGTATTTT
TRBD2 . TRBJ2-3 TRBV29-1 CGVVTSGGTQYF TGCGGCGTTGTTACTAGCGGGGGTACGCAGTATTTT
. few TRBJ2-3 TRBV7-3 CASSFQDQDTQYF TGTGCCAGCAGCTTCCAAGACCAAGATACGCAGTATTTT
. . TRBJ2-7 TRBV7-2 CASSLAGPGSYNEQYF TGTGCCAGCAGCTTAGCGGGTCCCGGCTCCTACAATGAGCAGTACTTC
. . TRBJ2-7 TRBV7-2 CASSLQGRNYEQYF TGTGCCAGCAGCTTACAGGGGAGGAACTACGAGCAGTACTTC
TRBD2 . TRBJ2-1 TRBV5-1 CASSLGTVISGKNYNEQFF TGCGCCAGCAGCTTGGGGACAGTCATTAGCGGGAAAAACTACAATGAGCAGTTCTTC
TRBD2 . TRBJ2-7 TRBV20-1 CSARGATSGGAEQYF TGCAGTGCTAGAGGGGCAACTAGCGGGGGGGCGGAGCAGTACTTC
. many TRBJ2-3 TRBV29-1 CSVDRARSPSTDTQYF TGCAGCGTTGATAGGGCCCGTTCCCCTAGCACAGATACGCAGTATTTT
TRBD1 . TRBJ1-1 TRBV12-3/TRBV12-4 CASRMTGSEAFF TGTGCCAGCCGTATGACAGGGTCTGAAGCTTTCTTT
TRBD2 few TRBJ2-7 TRBV5-5 CASTPGLAGAYEQYF TGTGCCAGCACCCCCGGACTAGCGGGAGCCTACGAGCAGTACTTC
. . TRBJ2-5 TRBV15 CATSRTIRETQYF TGTGCCACCAGCCGTACAATTAGGGAGACCCAGTACTTC
. . TRBJ1-2 TRBV25-1 CASSFERTKSDGYTF TGTGCCAGCAGCTTCGAGCGGACAAAGAGCGATGGCTACACCTTC
TRBD1 many TRBJ2-3 TRBV29-1 CSGVVRDRVTETDTQYF TGCAGCGGCGTCGTCAGGGACAGGGTTACTGAGACAGATACGCAGTATTTT
TRBD2 . TRBJ2-7 TRBV7-2 CASSLVTGGPYEQYF TGTGCCAGCAGCTTAGTGACGGGAGGGCCCTACGAGCAGTACTTC
TRBD2 . TRBJ2-7 TRBV12-3/TRBV12-4 CASSPGLAGSGEQYF TGTGCCAGCAGCCCTGGACTAGCGGGATCCGGCGAGCAGTACTTC
TRBD1 few TRBJ2-1 TRBV5-8 CASSEGDRSYNEQFF TGTGCCAGCAGTGAAGGGGACAGGTCCTACAATGAGCAGTTCTTC
TRBD2 . TRBJ2-7 TRBV4-2 CASSPGGIAGRYEQYF TGTGCCAGCAGCCCCGGGGGAATAGCGGGCCGCTACGAGCAGTACTTC
TRBD2 many TRBJ2-7 TRBV29-1 CSGGLADSYEQYF TGCAGCGGGGGACTAGCGGACTCCTACGAGCAGTACTTC
. few TRBJ2-7 TRBV3-1 CASSQAPGYYEQYF TGTGCCAGCAGCCAAGCGCCGGGCTACTACGAGCAGTACTTC
TRBD2 many TRBJ2-3 TRBV7-2 CASSLLLAGTDTQYF TGTGCCAGCAGCTTACTGCTAGCGGGCACAGATACGCAGTATTTT
TRBD1 few TRBJ1-6 TRBV25-1 CASSVGTGSPLHF TGTGCCAGCAGTGTCGGGACAGGTTCACCCCTCCACTTT
. . TRBJ2-7 TRBV12-3/TRBV12-4 CASTPEGLGEQYF TGTGCCAGCACCCCCGAGGGGCTCGGCGAGCAGTACTTC
. few TRBJ1-5 TRBV19 CASSIPYQPQHF TGTGCCAGTAGTATCCCGTATCAGCCCCAGCATTTT
. . TRBJ1-2 TRBV7-3 CASSLNGGGNYGYTF TGTGCCAGCAGCTTAAACGGGGGAGGGAACTATGGCTACACCTTC
TRBD1 . TRBJ1-6 TRBV28 CASSFQGAKSSPLHF TGTGCCAGCAGTTTTCAGGGGGCTAAATCTTCACCCCTCCACTTT
. . TRBJ2-1 TRBV27 CASSLSQFQGTLLVNEQFF TGTGCCAGCAGTTTATCACAATTCCAGGGAACCCTACTAGTAAATGAGCAGTTCTTC
. few TRBJ1-2 TRBV12-3/TRBV12-4 CASTNREGGYTF TGTGCCAGCACCAACAGGGAGGGAGGCTACACCTTC
. few TRBJ1-5 TRBV5-6 CASSLKPTSNQPQHF TGTGCCAGCAGCTTGAAGCCCACTAGCAATCAGCCCCAGCATTTT
. few TRBJ2-4 TRBV18 CASSRGGTLAKNIQYF TGTGCCAGCTCCCGAGGAGGGACATTAGCCAAAAACATTCAGTACTTC
TRBD1 many TRBJ2-7 TRBV6-5 CASSAGGEQYF TGTGCCAGCAGTGCAGGGGGCGAGCAGTACTTC
. . TRBJ1-2 TRBV28 CASSFLSQYGYTF TGTGCCAGCAGTTTTTTGAGTCAGTATGGCTACACCTTC
. . TRBJ2-2 TRBV20-1 CSARQGAGELFF TGCAGTGCTAGGCAGGGAGCCGGGGAGCTGTTTTTT
. . TRBJ2-1 TRBV15 CATSSDTGRNEQFF TGTGCCACCAGCAGCGACACAGGGAGGAATGAGCAGTTCTTC
TRBD2 . TRBJ2-3 TRBV28 CAALGGGSADTQYF TGTGCCGCCTTAGGCGGGGGGAGTGCAGATACGCAGTATTTT
TRBD1 . TRBJ2-7 TRBV24-1 CATSQGGQGEQQYF TGTGCCACCAGCCAGGGGGGACAGGGCGAGCAGCAGTACTTC
TRBD2 . TRBJ2-5 TRBV20-1 CSALADKETQYF TGCAGTGCCCTAGCGGACAAAGAGACCCAGTACTTC
TRBD2 . TRBJ2-1 TRBV11-2 CASSFFVQSGGRANNEQFF TGTGCCAGCAGCTTCTTTGTACAGTCAGGTGGGAGGGCAAACAATGAGCAGTTCTTC
TRBD2 . TRBJ2-7 TRBV29-1 CSVRLADSYEQYF TGCAGCGTCCGACTAGCGGACTCCTACGAGCAGTACTTC
TRBD2 . TRBJ2-3 TRBV7-2 CASSFGTRFTDTQYF TGTGCCAGCAGCTTCGGGACTAGGTTCACAGATACGCAGTATTTT
. . TRBJ2-1 TRBV7-2 CASSFFATARGYNEQFF TGTGCCAGCAGCTTTTTTGCGACGGCCAGGGGATACAATGAGCAGTTCTTC
TRBD2 few TRBJ2-7 TRBV5-6 CASSLLAEHPYEQYF TGTGCCAGCAGCTTACTAGCGGAGCATCCCTACGAGCAGTACTTC
TRBD1 . TRBJ2-2 TRBV7-8 CASSRQGYTGELFF TGTGCCAGCAGCCGACAGGGTTACACCGGGGAGCTGTTTTTT
TRBD1 few TRBJ2-1 TRBV5-1 CASSLTGGYEQFF TGCGCCAGCAGCCTGACAGGGGGCTATGAGCAGTTCTTC
. . TRBJ1-1 TRBV20-1 CSATGMHEAFF TGCAGTGCTACAGGGATGCATGAAGCTTTCTTT